The 22 T cell receptor beta chains reported below all come from one sample, sequenced in a study of T-cell reconstitution after alpha-beta-depleted transplantation in children. It was with unique molecular identifiers that the TCRbeta library was prepared. TCRdb fed the PCR reads into MiXCR, producing one record per CDR3 protein. The sample contains a few hundred thousand distinct CDR3 sequences, nearly 8% of which appear only once. These receptors have no known antigen. General observations from the study: A year post-transplant, T-cell counts and diversity derived mostly from newly produced T cells.

The sequencing here drew on peripheral blood, taken 360 days after TCRalphabeta/CD19-depleted stem cell transplant. These receptors came from a female patient aged 2-9 years who had a stem cell transplant for Fanconi anemia, so the T cells may come from the graft donor.

This clonotype was seen ten or more times. This chain uses TRBV15 with TRBJ1-6, with a tentative D call TRBD1 (5 bases). In germline, CDR1 is LNHNV, CDR2 YYDKDF (reference sequence). The V gene lost 4 bases and the J gene lost 3 bases, with 19 bases spanning the gap. CDR3 length: 18 amino acids. The CDR3 here is CATSTGLKDSVYNSPLHF. CDR3 nucleotides: TGTGCCACCAGCACGGGGCTTAAAGACAGCGTCTATAATTCACCCCTCCACTTT.

V and J are TRBV4-3 and TRBJ2-1; 10 bases are shared with TRBD2. After removal of 0 bases from V and 1 base from J, the junction contained 3 bases not matched to a gene. The CDR3 loop spans 17 amino acids. Germline V gene data show CDR1 as LGHNA and CDR2 as YSLEER. CDR3 region: CASSQDSGGLSYNEQFF. In nucleotides, the CDR3 is TGCGCCAGCAGCCAAGATAGCGGGGGGCTTTCCTACAATGAGCAGTTCTTC.

This clonotype was counted at least ten times. The chain uses TRBV20-1 and TRBJ2-1; D call uncertain. The CDR3 length is 13 residues. V dropped 2 bases and J dropped 0 bases, with 5 bases sitting between them. Germline V gene lookup returns CDR1 DFQATT and CDR2 SNEGSKA (reference sequence). The CDR3 reads CSARYSSYNEQFF. The CDR3, as DNA: TGCAGTGCTAGATACAGCTCCTACAATGAGCAGTTCTTC.

This clonotype was counted at least ten times. CDR3 sequence: CASSATGVNTEAFF. Written as DNA, the CDR3 is TGTGCCAGCAGCGCGACAGGGGTGAACACTGAAGCTTTCTTT. The chain joins TRBV9 to TRBJ1-1; 8 bases are shared with TRBD1. The CDR3 runs 14 residues. CDR1 and CDR2 from the germline V gene are SGDLS and YYNGEE. Trimming took 3 bases from V and 0 from J; bases not matched to a gene: 1.

The rearrangement joins TRBV10-3 to TRBJ1-1, with D maybe TRBD1 (6 bases). Germline CDR1 and CDR2: ENHRY and SYGVKD. The CDR3 runs 15 residues. The V end was cut by 0 bases, the J end by 5 bases, with 13 bases between. In DNA, the CDR3 is TGTGCCATCAGTGAGTCCGGGACATTAGGAACTGAAGCTTTCTTT. Amino acid sequence: CAISESGTLGTEAFF.

At least ten counts were recorded for this clonotype. This chain uses TRBV3-1 with TRBJ2-1; no definite D call. The germline V and J ends were trimmed by 0 bases and 4 bases, with 13 bases remaining between them. CDR3 length: 16 amino acids. Per the germline V gene, CDR1 is LGHDT and CDR2 is YNNKEL (reference sequence). The CDR3 bases are TGTGCCAGCAGCCAAGATCCCCTCAACCGGTACAATGAGCAGTTCTTC. Its translation is CASSQDPLNRYNEQFF.

There are many counts of this clonotype. V and J are TRBV6-1 and TRBJ1-5, with D maybe TRBD1 (6 bases). There are 14 residues in the CDR3. V shed 6 bases and J shed 0 bases, with 9 bases lying between them. The V gene's germline CDR1 is MNHNS and CDR2 SASEGT. The CDR3, as DNA: TGTGCCAGCAGACAGGGTTATAGCAATCAGCCCCAGCATTTT. This codes for CASRQGYSNQPQHF.

This clonotype was detected many times. The J gene is TRBJ2-1, the V gene TRBV28; 10 bases line up with TRBD2. The CDR3 has 13 amino acids. Per germline, CDR1 MDHEN and CDR2 SYDVKM. The V segment lost 5 bases and the J segment 14 bases; nucleotides outside the gene matches: 9. CDR3 in DNA: TGTGCCAGCAGTAGCCTCTCCCTAGCGGGGGAGTTCTTC. Translating gives CASSSLSLAGEFF.

The V call is TRBV18, the J call TRBJ1-1, with D possibly matching TRBD1 (6 bases). The germline V gene encodes CDR1 KGHSH and CDR2 LQKENI. This CDR3 is 13 amino acids long. Trimming stripped 1 base from V and 3 bases from J, with 6 bases between. The CDR3 sequence is CASSPRGHTEAFF. CDR3 nucleotides: TGTGCCAGCTCACCACGGGGGCACACTGAAGCTTTCTTT.

This clonotype has ten or more counts. J is TRBJ2-3 and V is TRBV7-2; 8 nucleotides line up with TRBD2. V dropped 5 bases and J dropped 0; count of bases not matched to a gene: 10. The CDR3 has 17 residues. In germline, CDR1 is SGHTA, CDR2 FQGNSA. In DNA, the CDR3 is TGTGCCAGCAGCCCTAATTCTTTAGCGGGAAGCACAGATACGCAGTATTTT. Encoded protein: CASSPNSLAGSTDTQYF.

This clonotype has a handful of counts. The CDR3 here is CATSDHRDSPVPDTQYF. CDR3 DNA sequence: TGTGCCACCAGTGACCATCGGGACAGCCCGGTTCCGGATACGCAGTATTTT. The J gene is TRBJ2-3, the V gene TRBV24-1, with 7 bases matching TRBD1. Looked up from germline, CDR1 is KGHDR and CDR2 is SFDVKD. J lost 6 bases, V lost 4 bases, and 15 bases had no gene match. CDR3 length: 17 residues.

To note about this clonotype: The conserved phenylalanine or tryptophan is not found at the CDR3 terminus, so this likely reflects a read error. The chain joins TRBV7-3 to TRBJ2-7; D not resolved. In germline, CDR1 is SGHTA, CDR2 FQGTGA. CDR3 length: 13 residues. V was cut by 1 base and J by 0 bases, with 4 bases left in between. This chain's CDR3 is CASSLKPSYEQYI. DNA for the CDR3: TGTGCCAGCAGCTTAAAGCCCTCCTACGAGCAGTACATC.

This clonotype was detected only a few times. The chain recombines TRBV28 with TRBJ2-7; 7 bases fit TRBD2. This CDR3 is built from 16 residues. CDR1 and CDR2 from the germline V gene are MDHEN and SYDVKM. The J segment lost 7 bases and the V segment lost 6 bases, leaving 18 bases of the junction unmatched. In nucleotides, the CDR3 is TGTGCCAGCAGCTTGTTTGGGAGCAGCGGGGAATGGGAGCAGTACTTC. Its translation: CASSLFGSSGEWEQYF.

This clonotype appeared many times. The V and J genes are TRBV6-2 or TRBV6-3 and TRBJ1-2, with TRBD1 identical over 8 bases. CDR1 and CDR2 from the germline V gene are MNHEY and SVGEGT. The CDR3 contains 15 residues. V was pared by 5 bases and J by 1 base, with 6 bases of the junction left unmatched. The DNA of the CDR3 is TGTGCCAGCAGTCGCGGACAGGGATTTAACTATGGCTACACCTTC. It yields the protein CASSRGQGFNYGYTF.

This clonotype came up a few times. The chain recombines TRBV20-1 with TRBJ1-2; D is possibly TRBD1 (6 bases). The germline gives CDR1 DFQATT, CDR2 SNEGSKA (reference sequence). Deletions cut 0 bases from V and 5 bases from J, with 13 bases between. The CDR3 consists of 14 residues. The CDR3 DNA reads TGCAGTGCTAGAGAGTCAGGGGAAGGTTATGGCTACACCTTC. Translation: CSARESGEGYGYTF.

This clonotype was detected only a few times. This sequence joins TRBV11-2 and TRBJ1-2, with TRBD1 as a possible D gene (5 bases). Trimming removed 0 bases from V and 0 bases from J, with 8 bases in between. The CDR3 consists of 15 residues. Looked up from germline, CDR1 is SGHAT and CDR2 is FQNNGV. The CDR3 sequence is CASSLDKGANYGYTF. The CDR3 DNA reads TGTGCCAGCAGCTTAGATAAAGGGGCTAACTATGGCTACACCTTC.

This clonotype was picked up a small number of times. The chain employs TRBV7-9 and TRBJ1-2, with 10 bases fitting TRBD1. The V gene end was trimmed by 5 bases and the J gene end by 6 bases; junction bases not matched to a gene: 6. The CDR3 has 14 residues. Per germline, CDR1 SEHNR and CDR2 FQNEAQ (reference sequence). Written as DNA, the CDR3 is TGTGCCAGCAGCCCTACGGGGACAGGGGATGGCTACACCTTC. It encodes CASSPTGTGDGYTF.

This clonotype occurred a few times. This chain joins TRBV6-1 and TRBJ2-7; 9 bases match TRBD1. Germline loops: CDR1 MNHNS, CDR2 SASEGT. V trimming: 8 bases; J trimming: 6 bases; junction bases outside the gene matches: 8. The CDR3 extends over 13 amino acids. CDR3 residues: CASQRGQGSEQYF. In nucleotides, the CDR3 is TGTGCCAGCCAACGCGGACAGGGGAGCGAGCAGTACTTC.

This clonotype was recorded at least ten times. The CDR3 coding sequence is TGCAGCGTTACCTACTTCTCTGGAAACACCATATATTTT. This encodes CSVTYFSGNTIYF. This chain joins TRBV29-1 and TRBJ1-3; D uncertain. Per the germline V gene, CDR1 is SQVTM and CDR2 is ANQGSEA. V lost 5 bases to trimming and J lost 0 bases, with 8 bases between them. There are 13 residues in the CDR3.

This clonotype was seen only a few times. The chain has TRBV5-5 and TRBJ1-2; D not certain. Germline V gene sequence: CDR1 SGHKS, CDR2 YYEKEE (reference sequence). CDR3 length: 12 amino acids. V was clipped by 4 bases and J by 4 bases, with 8 bases between them. The CDR3 is CASSQDIYGYTF. The CDR3, as DNA: TGTGCCAGCAGCCAAGACATCTATGGCTACACCTTC. The variable domain in full, completed from reference TRBV5-5 and TRBJ1-2, reads DAGVTQSPTHLIKTRGQQVTLRCSPISGHKSVSWYQQVLGQGPQFIFQYYEKEERGRGNFPDRFSARQFPNYSSELNVNALLLGDSALYLCASSQDIYGYTFGSGTRLTVV.

In this sample, this clonotype turned up many times. The chain combines TRBV20-1 with TRBJ2-7; possibly TRBD1 for D (6 bases). The ends were cut back, 4 bases at V and 2 bases at J, with 15 bases in the middle. Germline CDR1 and CDR2: DFQATT and SNEGSKA (reference sequence). The CDR3 covers 14 residues. CDR3 loop: CSAIPPGHPYEQYF. CDR3 sequence (DNA): TGCAGTGCTATCCCACCGGGACATCCCTACGAGCAGTACTTC.

The sample holds many counts of this clonotype. CDR3 in amino acids: CASSSTRTLSSTDTQYF. Here the CDR3 DNA reads TGTGCCAGCAGCTCAACCCGGACTCTCTCTAGCACAGATACGCAGTATTTT. This chain links TRBV11-2 with TRBJ2-3; possibly TRBD2 for D (5 bases). The CDR3 has 17 amino acids. Trimming left V 4 bases short and J 0 bases short, with 17 bases between. CDR1 is SGHAT and CDR2 is FQNNGV in the germline V gene. The full variable domain, in which reference TRBV11-2 and TRBJ2-3 provide the parts outside the CDR3, is EAGVAQSPRYKIIEKRQSVAFWCNPISGHATLYWYQQILGQGPKLLIQFQNNGVVDDSQLPKDRFSAERLKGVDSTLKIQPAKLEDSAVYLCASSSTRTLSSTDTQYFGPGTRLTVL.